This entry describes one TCR beta chain. Its matching antigen is unknown. TCRdb keeps only in-frame clones here, not all; method: immunoSEQ multiplex PCR. The data contain roughly 92,000 clones, about 93% of them singletons. The data originate from a study of OX40 agonist ivuxolimab in advanced cancers. Whole-study context: Three dose-escalation patients had partial responses: one with hepatocellular carcinoma and two with cutaneous melanoma.

The V gene end was trimmed by 3 bases and the J gene end by 7 bases; junction bases not matched to a gene: 6. This CDR3 comprises 13 residues. Germline V gives CDR1 SGHNT, CDR2 YENEEA. Study conclusions and caveats: Among T cells, CD8+ cells averaged more expanded clones than CD4+ cells.

Autoimmune disease history or systemic immunosuppression excluded patients. Sequences were derived from CD4+ or CD8+ T cells sorted from blood, sampled in a trial of the OX40 agonist ivuxolimab. This receptor was taken from an adult with an advanced solid tumor such as melanoma, head and neck, liver or kidney cancer. The chain has TRBV11-3 and TRBJ2-7; TRBD2 agrees at 7 bases. Here the CDR3 reads CASSFGGRGEQYF. The CDR3 DNA is TGTGCCAGCAGCTTTGGCGGGAGAGGGGAGCAGTACTTC.